This entry lists 28 T cell receptor beta chains sequenced from one sample in a study of beta chain features in type 1 diabetes. cDNA synthesis used the whole RNA isolate, giving expressed TCRB sequences. Sequencing used immunoSEQ multiplex PCR; TCRdb keeps in-frame clones, though not all of them. This sample has 450,000 or so clones, with more than 9.5% found just once. Sequenced: naive CD4+ T cells from blood. The receptors shown here come from a woman aged 18-29 years in good health.

The V gene is TRBV7-3, the J gene TRBJ2-1; D gene uncertain. The CDR3 is made up of 13 amino acids. V was shortened by 5 bases and J by 10 bases, with 15 bases between the two germline ends. Germline V gives CDR1 SGHTA, CDR2 FQGTGA. CDR3 residues: CASSAQPSGEQFF. CDR3 coding DNA: TGTGCCAGCAGCGCACAACCCTCGGGCGAGCAGTTCTTC.

The chain links TRBV27 to TRBJ2-7; a possible D gene is TRBD2 (5 bases). The V gene lost 4 bases and the J gene lost 3 bases, with 10 bases spanning the gap. Germline V gives CDR1 MNHEY, CDR2 SMNVEV (reference sequence). The CDR3 spans 13 residues. Here the CDR3 reads CASSSGKNYEQYV. The DNA of the CDR3 is TGTGCCAGCAGTTCGGGGAAAAACTACGAGCAGTACGTC.

This clone was found a few times. V and J are TRBV28 and TRBJ2-5, with 9 bases fitting TRBD1. The CDR3 covers 15 residues. CDR1 and CDR2 (germline): MDHEN, SYDVKM. Unmatched junction bases numbered 9, after V lost 5 bases and J lost 5 bases. CDR3 nucleotide sequence: TGTGCCAGCAGTATACAGGGGGCTAAAGGGGAGACCCAGTACTTC. It encodes CASSIQGAKGETQYF.

This clone showed up just a few times. DNA of the CDR3: TGTGCCAGCAGCTTCAACAGGGCTGAGGAGACCCAGTACTTC. This encodes CASSFNRAEETQYF. This chain links TRBV7-2 with TRBJ2-5; possibly TRBD1 for D (6 bases). CDR1 is SGHTA and CDR2 is FQGNSA in the germline V gene. The V end lost 3 bases, the J end lost 5 bases, and 13 bases lay between the germline ends. The CDR3 runs to 14 residues.

This clone was seen a handful of times. The chain recombines TRBV15 with TRBJ2-1; 8 bases map to TRBD1. CDR1 and CDR2 (germline): LNHNV, YYDKDF (reference sequence). This CDR3 comprises 16 residues. The trim removed 2 bases at V and 1 base at J, leaving 4 bases unmatched. The CDR3 sequence is CATSRIRQGSYNEQFF. Written as DNA, the CDR3 is TGTGCCACCAGCAGAATTAGACAGGGGTCCTACAATGAGCAGTTCTTC.

This clone showed up just once. J is TRBJ2-3 and V is TRBV5-1; TRBD1 is a possible D gene (5 bases). Germline loops: CDR1 SGHRS, CDR2 YFSETQ. V was pared by 3 bases and J by 5 bases, with 10 bases between. The CDR3 extends over 13 amino acids. The CDR3 DNA sequence: TGCGCCAGCAGCTCCGACAGCCGAGATACGCAGTATTTT. Translated: CASSSDSRDTQYF.

This clone showed up just a few times. The V and J genes are TRBV6-6 and TRBJ2-5, with 9 bases identical to TRBD2. The V segment lost 6 bases and the J segment 1 base; nucleotides outside the gene matches: 6. CDR1 is MNHNY, CDR2 SVGAGI, per germline (reference sequence). This CDR3 contains 15 residues. CDR3 in amino acids: CASRRSGSPQETQYF. CDR3 coding DNA: TGTGCCAGCAGACGTAGCGGGAGCCCCCAAGAGACCCAGTACTTC.

J is TRBJ2-1 and V is TRBV7-2; the D call may be TRBD1 or TRBD2 (5 bases each). CDR3 size: 13 residues. V gave up 3 bases and J gave up 7 bases, with 10 bases separating them. Germline assignment: CDR1 SGHTA and CDR2 FQGNSA. CDR3 loop: CASSFPGPNEQFF. DNA for the CDR3: TGTGCCAGCAGCTTTCCGGGGCCAAATGAGCAGTTCTTC.

This clone came up a few times. The rearrangement links TRBV29-1 to TRBJ2-5, with D perhaps matching TRBD2 (5 bases). The V end was cut by 1 base, the J end by 3 bases, with 12 bases between. This CDR3 has 14 amino acids. The V gene's germline CDR1 is SQVTM and CDR2 ANQGSEA. For the CDR3, the DNA is TGCAGCGTTGAAGTTTGGCGGGTTGAAGAGACCCAGTACTTC. Translating gives CSVEVWRVEETQYF.

The V and J genes are TRBV9 and TRBJ2-5; 7 bases align to TRBD2. In germline, CDR1 is SGDLS, CDR2 YYNGEE. V was pared by 0 bases and J by 5 bases, with 7 bases of the junction left unmatched. The CDR3 is 15 residues long. The CDR3 here is CASSVGPAGRETQYF. CDR3 DNA sequence: TGTGCCAGCAGCGTAGGACCAGCCGGGAGGGAGACCCAGTACTTC.

The chain couples TRBV5-6 to TRBJ2-3; 8 positions agree with TRBD2. The CDR3 consists of 18 residues. The V and J ends lost 0 bases and 3 bases, in that order; junction bases with no gene match: 12. From germline, CDR1 is SGHDT and CDR2 YYEEEE. The CDR3 DNA reads TGTGCCAGCAGCTTGGCTGGATTGGTAGCGGGGCGGACAGATACGCAGTATTTT. Its translation is CASSLAGLVAGRTDTQYF.

This sequence joins TRBV5-4 and TRBJ2-5, with D uncertain. Trimming stripped 3 bases from V and 7 bases from J, with 22 bases between. Germline V gene sequence: CDR1 SGHNT, CDR2 YYREEE (reference sequence). The CDR3 contains 16 residues. This CDR3 is CASSSALGGAVGTQYF. The CDR3 nucleotides are TGTGCCAGCAGCTCCGCTTTGGGTGGAGCCGTGGGGACCCAGTACTTC.

This sequence joins TRBV9 and TRBJ2-5; TRBD1 agrees at 7 bases. The CDR3 loop spans 15 amino acids. Germline CDR1 SGDLS, CDR2 YYNGEE. With V trimmed by 0 bases and J by 2 bases, 4 bases remained unmatched. The CDR3 here is CASSVGLQGQETQYF. DNA for the CDR3: TGTGCCAGCAGCGTAGGGTTACAGGGGCAAGAGACCCAGTACTTC.

This chain links TRBV19 with TRBJ1-5; 9 bases are a match to TRBD1. The CDR3 spans 15 residues. The germline gives CDR1 LNHDA, CDR2 SQIVND (reference sequence). Germline trimming cut 7 bases from V and 2 bases from J; bases unmatched to any gene: 6. CDR3 residues: CASNDRGMRNQPQHF. DNA of the CDR3: TGTGCCAGTAACGACAGGGGGATGCGCAATCAGCCCCAGCATTTT.

This clone occurred a few times. The V and J genes are TRBV7-2 and TRBJ2-3; D not certain. Germline assignment: CDR1 SGHTA and CDR2 FQGNSA. This CDR3 contains 14 residues. Trimming took off 0 bases at V and 2 bases at J, with 6 bases between the two ends. The CDR3 bases are TGTGCCAGCAGCTTAGCCGCGGTCACAGATACGCAGTATTTT. Translation: CASSLAAVTDTQYF.

The CDR3: CASSLRMGDTQYF. Written as DNA, the CDR3 is TGTGCCAGCAGTTTACGGATGGGAGATACGCAGTATTTT. The chain employs TRBV27 and TRBJ2-3; D not certain. Germline assignment: CDR1 MNHEY and CDR2 SMNVEV (reference sequence). Between the trimmed V and J ends, which lost 2 bases and 5 bases, there was a span of 8 bases. The CDR3 contains 13 residues.

This clone has just a few counts. The CDR3 region has the DNA TGTGCCAGCAGCGGATTAAGACAGGGCCAAGAGACCCAGTACTTC. As protein: CASSGLRQGQETQYF. V and J are TRBV7-9 and TRBJ2-5, with 7 bases that match TRBD1. The CDR3 length is 15 residues. CDR1 and CDR2 from the germline V gene are SEHNR and FQNEAQ (reference sequence). V shed 5 bases and J 1 base; nucleotides not matched to a gene: 7.

This clone was observed a handful of times. This sequence joins TRBV28 and TRBJ1-1; a weak D match, TRBD1 (5 bases). Germline V gene lookup returns CDR1 MDHEN and CDR2 SYDVKM. V lost 4 bases to trimming and J lost 0 bases, with 12 bases between them. The CDR3 spans 15 residues. The CDR3: CASSSPSGVNTEAFF. The CDR3 DNA reads TGTGCCAGCAGTTCGCCCTCGGGGGTGAACACTGAAGCTTTCTTT.

This clone was picked up a small number of times. This chain uses TRBV27 with TRBJ1-2; 7 nucleotides align to TRBD1. With V trimmed by 5 bases and J by 3 bases, 3 bases remained unmatched. The CDR3 is made up of 13 amino acids. Germline CDR1 MNHEY, CDR2 SMNVEV (reference sequence). The CDR3 sequence: CASSRQGYYGYTF. CDR3 DNA: TGTGCCAGCAGTAGACAGGGCTACTATGGCTACACCTTC.

This clone was seen more than once but under ten times. The V call is TRBV7-2, the J call TRBJ2-5, with TRBD2 as a possible D gene (6 bases). The CDR3 spans 15 residues. Germline V gene sequence: CDR1 SGHTA, CDR2 FQGNSA. Trimming shortened V by 0 bases and J by 1 base, and 9 bases separated the two germline ends. The CDR3 sequence is CASSLAGLLQETQYF. In DNA, the CDR3 is TGTGCCAGCAGCTTAGCAGGACTACTCCAAGAGACCCAGTACTTC.

The J gene is TRBJ2-7, the V gene TRBV5-4, with a possible D match to TRBD2 (6 bases). Germline loops: CDR1 SGHNT, CDR2 YYREEE (reference sequence). Trimming removed 0 bases at V and 0 bases at J, with 10 bases between. The CDR3 consists of 15 residues. The CDR3 DNA reads TGTGCCAGCAGCTTGGGACGGGGGAGCTCCTACGAGCAGTACGTC. Protein: CASSLGRGSSYEQYV.

Concerning this clone itself: This sample includes further DNA sequences coding for the same CDR3. The gene calls are TRBV5-1 and TRBJ2-7, with TRBD2 identical over 9 bases. Germline V gene data show CDR1 as SGHRS and CDR2 as YFSETQ. The CDR3 runs 14 residues. The trim removed 1 base at V and 1 base at J, leaving 0 bases unmatched. DNA of the CDR3: TGCGCCAGCAGCTTGACTAGCGGGTCCTACGAGCAGTACTTC. It is translated as CASSLTSGSYEQYF.

This clone was observed a few times. CDR3 bases: TGTGCCATAGCCCCGGGAACAGGGTGGGACGAGCAGTACGTC. Residues: CAIAPGTGWDEQYV. The chain employs TRBV10-3 and TRBJ2-7, with a possible D match to TRBD1 (6 bases). With 9 bases removed from V and 5 bases from J, the gap between germline ends came to 20 bases. CDR1 and CDR2 (germline): ENHRY, SYGVKD. CDR3 size: 14 residues.

This clone showed up just a few times. V and J are TRBV5-4 and TRBJ2-7; 8 bases fit TRBD2. This CDR3 has 16 amino acids. V lost 2 bases and J lost 3; bases outside the gene matches: 10. CDR1 is SGHNT, CDR2 YYREEE, per germline (reference sequence). The CDR3 sequence: CASSLGPGGTYYEQYV. CDR3 nucleotide sequence: TGTGCCAGCAGCTTAGGCCCGGGAGGGACGTACTACGAGCAGTACGTC.

The sample holds a few counts of this clone. The chain carries TRBV29-1 and TRBJ2-7, with D tentatively TRBD1 (6 bases). Per the germline V gene, CDR1 is SQVTM and CDR2 is ANQGSEA. This CDR3 has 11 amino acids. V was cut by 4 bases and J by 2 bases, with 6 bases left in between. The CDR3: CSVGGPYEQYF. The CDR3 bases are TGCAGCGTTGGGGGGCCCTACGAGCAGTACTTC.

The chain links TRBV6-5 to TRBJ2-2, with unresolved D. CDR3 length: 13 amino acids. Germline-derived CDR1 and CDR2 are MNHEY and SVGAGI. The V gene lost 8 bases and the J gene lost 1 base, with 8 bases spanning the gap. The CDR3 sequence is CASVGRNTGELFF. CDR3 DNA sequence: TGTGCCAGCGTCGGCAGGAACACCGGGGAGCTGTTTTTT.

A few counts support this clone. V and J are TRBV7-9 and TRBJ2-5; 7 bases align to TRBD2. CDR1 and CDR2 (germline): SEHNR, FQNEAQ (reference sequence). CDR3 length: 15 amino acids. With 5 bases clipped from V and 4 bases from J, the junction kept 10 bases outside the gene matches. The CDR3, as DNA: TGTGCCAGCAGCCCCTCGGGGGGTAGGAGAGAGACCCAGTACTTC. The encoded protein is CASSPSGGRRETQYF.

This clone was picked up a small number of times. A much larger clone lies a single base off, so this may be a read error. Other DNA sequences in the sample encode the same CDR3. Written as DNA, the CDR3 is TGTGCCAGCAGCTTTGACACAGATACGCAGTATTTT. This gives the protein CASSFDTDTQYF. The J gene is TRBJ2-3, the V gene TRBV5-4; D is unresolved. V was shortened by 2 bases and J by 2 bases, with 3 bases between the two germline ends. CDR3 length: 12 residues. Germline V gives CDR1 SGHNT, CDR2 YYREEE (reference sequence).